The 27 T cell receptor beta chains in this list originate from one sample, sequenced in a study of technical replicates of blood from four donors (dated 2017 in TCRdb). The receptor library was made with the immunoSEQ multiplex PCR assay. Held by TCRdb, this immuneACCESS table contains in-frame sequences only and omits some clones. Under half of the omission traces to an unresolved V gene where checked; the cause of the rest is unknown. For this sample the table gives 75,000 to 100,000 clones, of which about 94% were detected only once. The ten largest clones take up roughly 0.35% of the sample. Sequencing was performed on T cells isolated from PBMCs. These receptors came from a human donor in good health.

This chain joins TRBV19 and TRBJ1-4, with D uncertain. Trimming stripped 6 bases from V and 0 bases from J, with 8 bases between. Germline CDR1 reads LNHDA; CDR2 reads SQIVND (reference sequence). The CDR3 covers 14 residues. In nucleotides, the CDR3 is TGTGCCAGTAGCAACAGTCCAACTAATGAAAAACTGTTTTTT. This codes for CASSNSPTNEKLFF.

The V call is TRBV10-3, the J call TRBJ1-4; 8 bases align to TRBD1. The CDR3 has 14 amino acids. CDR1 and CDR2 (germline): ENHRY, SYGVKD. J lost 8 bases, V lost 5 bases, and 7 bases had no gene match. CDR3 DNA sequence: TGTGCCATCAGTCGCGGACAGGGAGAAGAAAAACTGTTTTTT. Residues: CAISRGQGEEKLFF.

The chain links TRBV6-6 to TRBJ2-1, with TRBD1 matching over 7 bases. Germline lookup yields CDR1 MNHNY and CDR2 SVGAGI (reference sequence). Losses at the gene ends were 2 bases for V and 4 bases for J; bases not matched to a gene: 2. This CDR3 comprises 14 residues. In DNA form, the CDR3 reads TGTGCCAGCAGTTACCGGGACAGTTACAATGAGCAGTTCTTC. This gives the protein CASSYRDSYNEQFF.

The chain is built from TRBV2 and TRBJ2-1; maybe TRBD1 (5 bases). Germline loops: CDR1 SNHLY, CDR2 FYNNEI. CDR3 length: 12 residues. Trimming removed 6 bases from V and 5 bases from J, with 8 bases in between. CDR3 region: CASSRENNEQFF. The CDR3 DNA follows: TGTGCCAGCAGCAGGGAAAACAATGAGCAGTTCTTC.

This chain links TRBV4-1 with TRBJ1-2; possible D gene TRBD1, 5 bases. Looked up from germline, CDR1 is MGHRA and CDR2 is YSYEKL. With 4 bases removed from V and 5 bases from J, the gap between germline ends came to 11 bases. CDR3 length: 13 residues. The CDR3 loop reads CASSPGLLYGYTF. In DNA, the CDR3 is TGCGCCAGCAGCCCGGGACTGTTGTATGGCTACACCTTC.

The chain recombines TRBV28 with TRBJ2-7; TRBD1 agrees at 9 bases. J gave up 2 bases and V 8 bases, and 7 bases lay outside the gene matches. The CDR3 extends over 14 amino acids. Germline assignment: CDR1 MDHEN and CDR2 SYDVKM. Here the CDR3 reads CASLRQGGPYEQYF. CDR3 coding DNA: TGTGCCAGCCTCCGACAGGGGGGACCCTACGAGCAGTACTTC.

The chain joins TRBV4-3 to TRBJ2-7; 8 bases are a match to TRBD1. The CDR3 contains 15 residues. CDR1 and CDR2 from the germline V gene are LGHNA and YSLEER. V shed 3 bases, J shed 4 bases, and the junction held 8 bases outside the gene matches. CDR3 sequence: CASSQTGTGPYEQYF. CDR3 in DNA: TGCGCCAGCAGCCAGACCGGGACAGGCCCTTACGAGCAGTACTTC.

This chain joins TRBV11-2 and TRBJ1-1; D not resolved. V was shortened by 5 bases and J by 1 base, with 11 bases between the two germline ends. CDR1 is SGHAT, CDR2 FQNNGV, per germline. The CDR3 spans 14 residues. In DNA, the CDR3 is TGTGCCAGCAGCCCGCAACTTAAGAACACTGAAGCTTTCTTT. This sequence encodes CASSPQLKNTEAFF.

This sequence joins TRBV9 and TRBJ2-2; 8 bases agree with TRBD2. The junction had 10 bases not matched to a gene; V was cut back by 0 bases and J by 6 bases. Germline CDR1 SGDLS, CDR2 YYNGEE. This CDR3 has 17 amino acids. The CDR3 sequence: CASSVDISTSVAGELFF. The CDR3, as DNA: TGTGCCAGCAGCGTAGACATCTCGACTAGCGTCGCCGGGGAGCTGTTTTTT.

The genes are TRBV19 and TRBJ2-7, with a possible D match to TRBD1 (6 bases). The ends were cut back, 6 bases at V and 0 bases at J, with 15 bases in the middle. The germline CDR1 and CDR2 sequences are LNHDA and SQIVND (reference sequence). The CDR3 consists of 15 residues. CDR3 residues: CASSRGDTSSYEQYF. The CDR3 DNA follows: TGTGCCAGTAGCAGAGGGGACACCAGCTCCTACGAGCAGTACTTC. The full variable domain, completed using reference TRBV19 and TRBJ2-7, is DGGITQSPKYLFRKEGQNVTLSCEQNLNHDAMYWYRQDPGQGLRLIYYSQIVNDFQKGDIAEGYSVSREKKESFPLTVTSAQKNPTAFYLCASSRGDTSSYEQYFGPGTRLTVT.

This sequence joins TRBV11-3 and TRBJ2-3; tentative D call: TRBD1 (6 bases). CDR3 length: 14 residues. Trimming removed 5 bases from V and 0 bases from J, with 9 bases in between. From germline, CDR1 is SGHNT and CDR2 YENEEA. CDR3 in DNA: TGTGCCAGCAGCCAGGGGACAAGCACAGATACGCAGTATTTT. This codes for CASSQGTSTDTQYF.

DNA for the CDR3: TGTGCCAGTAGTATGTTTTCCAGGGGAAACACCGGGGAGCTGTTTTTT. It yields the protein CASSMFSRGNTGELFF. V gene TRBV19 combines with J gene TRBJ2-2; the D gene is possibly TRBD1 (6 bases). The CDR3 has 16 residues. The V end was cut by 3 bases, the J end by 2 bases, with 13 bases between. Germline loops: CDR1 LNHDA, CDR2 SQIVND (reference sequence).

The CDR3, as DNA: TGTGCCAGCAGCGACCGGGGGAATCAGCCCCAGCATTTT. Translated, it gives CASSDRGNQPQHF. J is TRBJ1-5 and V is TRBV5-6; possible D gene TRBD1, 5 bases. The CDR3 loop spans 13 amino acids. With 4 bases removed from V and 4 bases from J, the gap between germline ends came to 9 bases. Germline-derived CDR1 and CDR2 are SGHDT and YYEEEE.

V gene TRBV9 combines with J gene TRBJ2-2; 11 nucleotides match TRBD2. The CDR3 totals 17 residues. Germline trimming cut 0 bases from V and 8 bases from J; bases unmatched to any gene: 9. CDR1 is SGDLS, CDR2 YYNGEE, per germline. The CDR3 DNA sequence: TGTGCCAGCAGCGTAGGACTAGCGGGATTAGGTATGGGGGAGCTGTTTTTT. This sequence encodes CASSVGLAGLGMGELFF.

The chain couples TRBV2 to TRBJ2-3; 7 nucleotides line up with TRBD1. CDR1 is SNHLY, CDR2 FYNNEI, per germline. Trimming removed 6 bases from V and 3 bases from J; junction bases left unmatched: 12. The CDR3 covers 16 residues. The CDR3 sequence: CASSEQGRTGTDTQYF. The DNA for the CDR3 is TGTGCCAGCAGCGAACAGGGGCGCACGGGAACAGATACGCAGTATTTT.

This chain uses TRBV6-5 with TRBJ1-4; D remains ambiguous. Germline V CDR1 and CDR2: MNHEY, SVGAGI. The V and J ends lost 0 bases and 0 bases respectively, with 8 bases between them. The CDR3 loop spans 16 amino acids. For the CDR3, the DNA is TGTGCCAGCAGTTACTCGAGATCTGCAACTAATGAAAAACTGTTTTTT. Translation gives CASSYSRSATNEKLFF.

This chain connects TRBV6-1 to TRBJ1-2; D uncertain. This CDR3 spans 19 amino acids. CDR1 is MNHNS and CDR2 is SASEGT in the germline V gene. V was clipped by 1 base and J by 8 bases, with 29 bases between them. The CDR3 here is CASSEEAVLRGWPLAGYTF. The CDR3 DNA sequence: TGTGCCAGCAGTGAAGAGGCGGTGCTGCGCGGCTGGCCCTTAGCGGGCTACACCTTC.

A single count supports this clone. The chain carries TRBV6-5 and TRBJ2-7; 7 bases agree with TRBD1. J was trimmed by 2 bases and V by 0 bases; bases with no gene match: 7. Germline lookup yields CDR1 MNHEY and CDR2 SVGAGI. This CDR3 comprises 16 residues. The CDR3 DNA reads as TGTGCCAGCAGTTACTCTTCGGGGACAGTACCCTACGAGCAGTACTTC. This translates into CASSYSSGTVPYEQYF.

This clone was found a few times. The rearrangement joins TRBV4-3 to TRBJ1-1; 8 nucleotides align to TRBD1. The V gene's germline CDR1 is LGHNA and CDR2 YSLEER. This CDR3 is 18 amino acids long. V dropped 4 bases and J dropped 2; count of bases not matched to a gene: 15. The CDR3 sequence: CASSLRAPGQVFNTEAFF. CDR3 DNA: TGCGCCAGCAGCCTAAGGGCTCCGGGACAGGTGTTTAACACTGAAGCTTTCTTT.

J is TRBJ2-1 and V is TRBV11-2, with 7 bases identical to TRBD2. The CDR3 loop spans 15 amino acids. J was trimmed by 5 bases and V by 2 bases; bases with no gene match: 6. Germline CDR1 reads SGHAT; CDR2 reads FQNNGV. The CDR3 sequence: CASSLFLGLNNEQFF. As DNA, the CDR3 is TGTGCCAGCAGCTTATTCTTGGGACTAAACAATGAGCAGTTCTTC.

CDR3 protein: CASSQGLLAGITQETQYF. In DNA, the CDR3 is TGCGCCAGCAGCCAAGGCCTACTAGCGGGGATAACCCAAGAGACCCAGTACTTC. The J gene is TRBJ2-5, the V gene TRBV4-3, with 10 bases that match TRBD2. This CDR3 comprises 18 residues. J gave up 1 base and V 1 base, and 9 bases lay outside the gene matches. Germline loops: CDR1 LGHNA, CDR2 YSLEER.

Only one count was recorded for this clone. This chain connects TRBV6-5 to TRBJ1-1; TRBD1 matches 9 bases. CDR3 size: 14 residues. Germline V CDR1 and CDR2: MNHEY, SVGAGI. V trimming: 4 bases; J trimming: 11 bases; junction bases outside the gene matches: 11. CDR3 amino acids: CASSFTQGAPGAFF. The CDR3 DNA follows: TGTGCCAGCAGTTTTACACAGGGGGCTCCTGGTGCTTTCTTT.

The chain joins TRBV18 to TRBJ1-1, with TRBD1 matching 7 bases. V shed 3 bases, J shed 1 base, and the junction held 5 bases outside the gene matches. Germline values: CDR1 KGHSH, CDR2 LQKENI. The CDR3 runs 15 residues. CDR3 nucleotide sequence: TGTGCCAGCTCACCTATGACAGGGTCGAACACTGAAGCTTTCTTT. Residues: CASSPMTGSNTEAFF.

The V call is TRBV6-6, the J call TRBJ2-4, with D possibly TRBD2 on 6 matching bases. The CDR3 is 15 residues long. Germline-derived CDR1 and CDR2 are MNHNY and SVGAGI (reference sequence). The V end lost 8 bases, the J end lost 0 bases, and 14 bases lay between the germline ends. CDR3 in amino acids: CASRPRGIAKNIQYF. As DNA, the CDR3 is TGTGCCAGCCGCCCTCGGGGGATAGCCAAAAACATTCAGTACTTC.

The V and J genes are TRBV5-1 and TRBJ2-5, with D unresolved. The CDR3 loop spans 13 amino acids. Germline values: CDR1 SGHRS, CDR2 YFSETQ. Between the trimmed V and J ends, which lost 3 bases and 2 bases, there was a span of 8 bases. The chain's CDR3 is CASSWADQETQYF. DNA of the CDR3: TGCGCCAGCAGCTGGGCAGATCAAGAGACCCAGTACTTC. The whole variable domain, filled in from reference TRBV5-1 and TRBJ2-5, reads KAGVTQTPRYLIKTRGQQVTLSCSPISGHRSVSWYQQTPGQGLQFLFEYFSETQRNKGNFPGRFSGRQFSNSRSEMNVSTLELGDSALYLCASSWADQETQYFGPGTRLLVL.

This chain connects TRBV7-3 to TRBJ2-3, with a possible D match to TRBD2 (7 bases). V was clipped by 4 bases and J by 4 bases, with 18 bases between them. The V gene's germline CDR1 is SGHTA and CDR2 FQGTGA. There are 16 residues in the CDR3. In nucleotides, the CDR3 is TGTGCCAGCAGCTCGTCAGGGGCGGGAGCCCCAGATACGCAGTATTTT. Protein sequence: CASSSSGAGAPDTQYF.

In this sample, this clone turned up a few times. This rearrangement joins TRBV15 to TRBJ1-5; a possible D gene is TRBD1 (6 bases). This CDR3 is 14 amino acids long. The ends were cut back, 2 bases at V and 2 bases at J, with 7 bases in the middle. Germline lookup yields CDR1 LNHNV and CDR2 YYDKDF (reference sequence). The CDR3 reads CATSRSGGNQPQHF. The DNA for the CDR3 is TGTGCCACCAGCAGATCAGGGGGCAATCAGCCCCAGCATTTT.